A selection of T cell receptor beta chains follows, all from one sample in a study of blood T cell repertoires in COVID-19. Measured with immunoSEQ multiplex PCR; TCRdb has only the in-frame clones, and not every one. The sample carries about 300,000 clones, approximately 84% recorded once. Sequenced material: peripheral blood. The receptors come from a human donor with COVID-19, enrolled during active disease. The donor label of this sample is uncertain. The conserved cysteine and the conserved F or W are not part of the CDR3 here. Fields, in order: V gene, J gene, clone size, CDR3 protein. Part of the rows lack a size; the others show once, few, many or a class for expanded clones.

>TRBV7-3|TRBJ1-1|-
ASSPSGRTEAF
>TRBV29-1|TRBJ1-1|-
SGTIGQGSTEAF
>TRBV7-3|TRBJ2-5|-
ASSPRTGGQETQY
>TRBV29-1|TRBJ1-3|-
SVDGQRSTIY
>TRBV9|TRBJ2-5|few
ASSAEGGTQY
>TRBV30|TRBJ1-3|-
AWSGGRGNTIY
>TRBV19|TRBJ1-1|-
ASRTPTNTEAF
>TRBV19|TRBJ2-1|-
ASSRTGGSFYNEQF
>TRBV18|TRBJ2-7|-
ASSPGTQTYEQY
>TRBV7-8|TRBJ1-1|-
ASSPTQGAHTEAF
>TRBV6-4|TRBJ2-2|-
ASRDAVDTGELF
>TRBV11-2|TRBJ1-1|-
ASSSSGDRNTEAF
>TRBV7-2|TRBJ1-5|-
ASSLGRQYNQPQH
>TRBV19|TRBJ1-2|-
ASSPRTGTGGLHT
>TRBV9|TRBJ2-7|-
ASSGGLAGEDEQY
>TRBV19|TRBJ1-2|-
ASSRGRNYGYT